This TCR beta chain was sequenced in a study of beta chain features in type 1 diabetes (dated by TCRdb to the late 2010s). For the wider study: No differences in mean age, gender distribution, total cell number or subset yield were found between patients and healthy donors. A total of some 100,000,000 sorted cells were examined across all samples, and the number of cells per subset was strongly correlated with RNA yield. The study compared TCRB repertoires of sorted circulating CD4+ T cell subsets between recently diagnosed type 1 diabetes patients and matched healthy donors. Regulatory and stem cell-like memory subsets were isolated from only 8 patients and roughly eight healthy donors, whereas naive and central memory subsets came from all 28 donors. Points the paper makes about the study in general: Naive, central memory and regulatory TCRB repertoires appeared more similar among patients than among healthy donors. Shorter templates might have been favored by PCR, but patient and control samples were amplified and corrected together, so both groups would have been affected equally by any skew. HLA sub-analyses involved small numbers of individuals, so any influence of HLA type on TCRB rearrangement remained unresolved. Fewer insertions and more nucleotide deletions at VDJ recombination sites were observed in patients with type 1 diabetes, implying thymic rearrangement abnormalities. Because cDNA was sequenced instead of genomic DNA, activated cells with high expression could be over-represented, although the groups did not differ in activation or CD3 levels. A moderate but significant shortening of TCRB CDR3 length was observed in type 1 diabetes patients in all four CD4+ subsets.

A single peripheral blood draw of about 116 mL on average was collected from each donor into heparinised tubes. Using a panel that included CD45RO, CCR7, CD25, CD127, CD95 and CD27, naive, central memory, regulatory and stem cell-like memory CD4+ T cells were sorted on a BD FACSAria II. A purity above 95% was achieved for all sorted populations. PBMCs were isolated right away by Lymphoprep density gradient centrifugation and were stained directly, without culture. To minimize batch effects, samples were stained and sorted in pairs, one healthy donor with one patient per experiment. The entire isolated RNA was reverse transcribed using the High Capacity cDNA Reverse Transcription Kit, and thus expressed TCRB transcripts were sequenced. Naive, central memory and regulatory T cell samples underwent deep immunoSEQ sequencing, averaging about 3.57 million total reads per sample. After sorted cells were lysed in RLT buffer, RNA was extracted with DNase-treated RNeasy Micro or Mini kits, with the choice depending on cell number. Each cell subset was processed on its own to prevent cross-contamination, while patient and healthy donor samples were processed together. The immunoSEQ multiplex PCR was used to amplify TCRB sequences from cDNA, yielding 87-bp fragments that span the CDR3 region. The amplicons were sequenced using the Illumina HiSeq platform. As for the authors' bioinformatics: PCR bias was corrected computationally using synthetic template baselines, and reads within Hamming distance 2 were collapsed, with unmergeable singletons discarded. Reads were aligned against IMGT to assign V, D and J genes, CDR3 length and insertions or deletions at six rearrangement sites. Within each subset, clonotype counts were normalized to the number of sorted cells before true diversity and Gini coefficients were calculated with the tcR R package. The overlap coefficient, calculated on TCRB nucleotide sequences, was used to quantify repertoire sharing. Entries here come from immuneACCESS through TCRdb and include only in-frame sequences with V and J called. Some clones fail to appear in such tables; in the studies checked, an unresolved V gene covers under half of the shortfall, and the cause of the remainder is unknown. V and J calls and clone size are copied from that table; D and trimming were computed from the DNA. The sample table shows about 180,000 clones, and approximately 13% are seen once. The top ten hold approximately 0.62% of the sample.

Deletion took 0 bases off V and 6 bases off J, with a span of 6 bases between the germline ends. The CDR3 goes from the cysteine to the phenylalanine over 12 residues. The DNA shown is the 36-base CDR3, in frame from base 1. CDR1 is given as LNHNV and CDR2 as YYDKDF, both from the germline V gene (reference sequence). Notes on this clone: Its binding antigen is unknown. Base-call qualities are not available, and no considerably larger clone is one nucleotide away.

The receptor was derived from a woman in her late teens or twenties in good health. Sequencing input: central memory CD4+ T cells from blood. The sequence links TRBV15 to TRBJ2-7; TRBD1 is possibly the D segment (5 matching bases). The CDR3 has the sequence CATSRDRAEQYF. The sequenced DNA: TGTGCCACCAGCAGAGACAGGGCCGAGCAGTACTTC.